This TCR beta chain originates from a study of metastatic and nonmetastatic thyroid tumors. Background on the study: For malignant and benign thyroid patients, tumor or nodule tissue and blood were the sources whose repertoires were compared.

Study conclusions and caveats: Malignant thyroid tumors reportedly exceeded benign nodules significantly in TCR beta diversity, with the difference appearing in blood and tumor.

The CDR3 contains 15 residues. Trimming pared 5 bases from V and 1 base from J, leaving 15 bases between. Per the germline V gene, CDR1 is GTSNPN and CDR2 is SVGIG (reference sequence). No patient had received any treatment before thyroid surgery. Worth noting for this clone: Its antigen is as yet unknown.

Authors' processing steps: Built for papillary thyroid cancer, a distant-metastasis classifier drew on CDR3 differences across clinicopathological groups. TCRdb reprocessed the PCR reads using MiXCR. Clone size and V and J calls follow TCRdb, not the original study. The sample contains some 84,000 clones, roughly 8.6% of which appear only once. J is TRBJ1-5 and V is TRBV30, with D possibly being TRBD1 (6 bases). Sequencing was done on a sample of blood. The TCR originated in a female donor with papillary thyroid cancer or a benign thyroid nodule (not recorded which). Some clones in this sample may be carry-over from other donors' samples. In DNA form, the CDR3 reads TGTGCCTGGGCTTCGACCGGGACAAGCAATCAGCCCCAGCATTTT. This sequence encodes CAWASTGTSNQPQHF.